Presented here are 20 T cell receptor beta chains from one specimen sequenced in a study of identical twins. TCRdb fed the 5' RACE reads into MiXCR, producing one record per CDR3 protein. The profile shows 350,000 to 500,000 distinct CDR3 sequences, roughly 20% of them singletons. Material for sequencing was naive T cells sorted from blood. These receptors all stem from a man in his fifties or sixties in good health.

At least ten counts were recorded for this clonotype. The J gene is TRBJ1-1, the V gene TRBV6-5; TRBD1 might be the D (5 bases). In germline, CDR1 is MNHEY, CDR2 SVGAGI. The CDR3 extends over 12 amino acids. V lost 7 bases, J lost 1 base, and 7 bases lay in between. The CDR3 spells CASTTGNTEAFF. Written as DNA, the CDR3 is TGTGCCAGCACAACAGGGAACACTGAAGCTTTCTTT.

This clonotype was detected many times. V is TRBV20-1 and J is TRBJ2-1; the match to TRBD1 covers 10 bases. V dropped 3 bases and J dropped 7; count of bases not matched to a gene: 6. Germline V gene data show CDR1 as DFQATT and CDR2 as SNEGSKA (reference sequence). The CDR3 length is 14 residues. CDR3 DNA: TGCAGTGCTAGGGCCGGGACAGGGGAGAATGAGCAGTTCTTC. As protein: CSARAGTGENEQFF.

This clonotype occurred many times. This chain links TRBV4-3 with TRBJ2-1, with 8 bases identical to TRBD2. The CDR3 length is 16 residues. CDR1 and CDR2 from the germline V gene are LGHNA and YSLEER. Unmatched junction bases numbered 11, after V lost 4 bases and J lost 6 bases. CDR3 residues: CASSLYQGTSGNEQFF. The CDR3 DNA reads as TGCGCCAGCAGCCTATATCAAGGGACTAGTGGCAATGAGCAGTTCTTC.

This clonotype was detected many times. This chain uses TRBV20-1 with TRBJ1-6; TRBD1 might be the D (5 bases). Germline CDR1 is DFQATT and CDR2 is SNEGSKA (reference sequence). Trimming took off 6 bases at V and 6 bases at J, with 21 bases between the two ends. The CDR3 runs 16 residues. The CDR3 spells CSAGEPPGGGNSPLHF. The CDR3 DNA is TGCAGTGCGGGGGAGCCGCCGGGGGGTGGTAATTCACCCCTCCACTTT.

The chain recombines TRBV27 with TRBJ1-1, with 7 bases identical to TRBD1. Unmatched junction bases numbered 5, after V lost 6 bases and J lost 4 bases. This CDR3 has 13 residues. CDR1 is MNHEY and CDR2 is SMNVEV in the germline V gene (reference sequence). CDR3 DNA: TGTGCCAGCAGGAAGACAGGGATCACTGAAGCTTTCTTT. As protein: CASRKTGITEAFF.

The chain combines TRBV12-3 or TRBV12-4 with TRBJ1-2; TRBD1 aligns across 8 bases. J gave up 4 bases and V 5 bases, and 6 bases lay outside the gene matches. The CDR3 runs 14 residues. CDR3 region: CASSPTGDAYGYTF. In DNA, the CDR3 is TGTGCCAGCAGTCCGACAGGGGATGCCTATGGCTACACCTTC.

This chain joins TRBV20-1 and TRBJ2-3; 10 nucleotides line up with TRBD2. Germline CDR1 DFQATT, CDR2 SNEGSKA (reference sequence). V was clipped by 5 bases and J by 5 bases; unmatched bases: 13. The CDR3 consists of 16 residues. Here the CDR3 DNA reads TGCAGTGCTCGACACTTGACTAGCGGGTCCATAGATACGCAGTATTTT. This codes for CSARHLTSGSIDTQYF.

V gene TRBV12-3 or TRBV12-4 combines with J gene TRBJ2-7, with D perhaps TRBD1 (6 bases). The CDR3 is made up of 15 amino acids. V was trimmed by 5 bases and J by 7 bases, leaving 21 bases between them. The CDR3 sequence: CASSHQQGASREQYF. Here the CDR3 DNA reads TGTGCCAGCAGTCATCAACAGGGTGCATCGCGAGAGCAGTACTTC.

The chain carries TRBV29-1 and TRBJ2-3; D perhaps matches TRBD1 (6 bases). The CDR3 has 16 amino acids. Trimming left V 3 bases short and J 1 base short, with 17 bases between. The germline CDR1 and CDR2 sequences are SQVTM and ANQGSEA. CDR3 amino acids: CSVEGLQDRGTDTQYF. Here the CDR3 DNA reads TGCAGCGTTGAGGGTCTGCAGGACAGAGGCACAGATACGCAGTATTTT.

This clonotype turned up a few times. A read error may account for a junction end that differs from germline. The J gene is TRBJ2-7, the V gene TRBV12-3 or TRBV12-4; TRBD2 agrees at 12 bases. CDR3 size: 14 residues. Written as DNA, the CDR3 is TGTGCCAGCAGTCTAGCGGGGGGGTCCGGCGAGCAGTACTTC. Its translation is CASSLAGGSGEQYF.

The V call is TRBV10-3, the J call TRBJ1-5; the D is unclear. Per the germline V gene, CDR1 is ENHRY and CDR2 is SYGVKD. The CDR3 is 13 residues long. Trimming removed 4 bases from V and 5 bases from J, with 9 bases in between. In DNA form, the CDR3 reads TGTGCCATCAGTGTTTCAAGAGATCAGCCCCAGCATTTT. Translation gives CAISVSRDQPQHF.

This clonotype was recorded a few times. This chain joins TRBV28 and TRBJ2-7, with D perhaps matching TRBD1 (6 bases). Germline V gene lookup returns CDR1 MDHEN and CDR2 SYDVKM. V was trimmed by 10 bases and J by 4 bases, leaving 23 bases between them. The CDR3 has 15 residues. The CDR3 DNA follows: TGTGCCACCCAAAACCCGGACAGAGACGGTTACGAGCAGTACTTC. Residues: CATQNPDRDGYEQYF.

This clonotype was seen ten or more times. The chain uses TRBV6-1 and TRBJ1-2, with D uncertain. The CDR3 spans 14 residues. Germline V gives CDR1 MNHNS, CDR2 SASEGT. The germline V and J ends were trimmed by 10 bases and 1 base, with 16 bases remaining between them. In DNA form, the CDR3 reads TGTGCCATACAGACCGTTCGAAATAACTATGGCTACACCTTC. This sequence encodes CAIQTVRNNYGYTF.

This clonotype was detected many times. An end of the junction differs from the germline gene, which may be a read error. The chain couples TRBV5-1 to TRBJ1-2, with TRBD1 as a possible D gene (6 bases). The CDR3 runs to 13 residues. CDR1 and CDR2 from the germline V gene are SGHRS and YFSETQ. CDR3 in DNA: TGTGCCAGCAGTTTGGACAGAAACTATGGCTACACCTTC. This codes for CASSLDRNYGYTF.

This clonotype was seen a few times. The chain carries TRBV19 and TRBJ2-1; tentatively, D is TRBD1 or TRBD2 (7 bases each). CDR3 length: 12 residues. With 4 bases removed from V and 13 bases from J, the gap between germline ends came to 14 bases. The germline CDR1 and CDR2 sequences are LNHDA and SQIVND (reference sequence). CDR3 nucleotides: TGTGCCAGTAGTACAGGGACAGCGGGACAGTTCTTC. It encodes CASSTGTAGQFF.

CDR3 in DNA: TGTGCCAGCAGGCGACAGGGTGCAGGCCTATACGAGCAGTACTTC. As protein: CASRRQGAGLYEQYF. The chain combines TRBV6-2 or TRBV6-3 with TRBJ2-7, with 7 bases aligning to TRBD1. This CDR3 is built from 15 residues. The germline CDR1 and CDR2 sequences are MNHEY and SVGEGT. V gave up 6 bases and J gave up 4 bases; unmatched junction bases: 12.

This clonotype was detected a few times. The chain has TRBV20-1 and TRBJ2-5, with D possibly being TRBD2 (7 bases). Germline V gene sequence: CDR1 DFQATT, CDR2 SNEGSKA (reference sequence). The CDR3 runs 15 residues. V shed 4 bases and J shed 2 bases, with 17 bases lying between them. In DNA, the CDR3 is TGCAGTGCTACCCCACTGGCGGGGGCTCAAGAGACCCAGTACTTC. Translating it yields CSATPLAGAQETQYF.

This clonotype was recorded many times. The chain has TRBV7-9 and TRBJ1-3; D remains unclear. V was shortened by 7 bases and J by 0 bases, with 16 bases between the two germline ends. The CDR3 is made up of 16 amino acids. CDR1 and CDR2 (germline): SEHNR, FQNEAQ (reference sequence). This chain's CDR3 is CASTNLRQTSGNTIYF. For the CDR3, the DNA is TGTGCCAGCACGAACCTCAGGCAAACCTCTGGAAACACCATATATTTT.

This chain links TRBV29-1 with TRBJ2-1, with D perhaps matching TRBD1 (6 bases). Looked up from germline, CDR1 is SQVTM and CDR2 is ANQGSEA. The CDR3 is made up of 14 amino acids. Trimming stripped 1 base from V and 8 bases from J, with 15 bases between. CDR3 in amino acids: CSVEARGGRDEQFF. DNA of the CDR3: TGCAGCGTTGAAGCCAGGGGCGGTAGGGATGAGCAGTTCTTC.

This clonotype was observed a handful of times. The rearrangement uses TRBV7-9 and TRBJ2-5; D remains ambiguous. The CDR3 extends over 13 amino acids. The germline CDR1 and CDR2 sequences are SEHNR and FQNEAQ (reference sequence). Deletions cut 5 bases from V and 3 bases from J, with 10 bases between. CDR3 in DNA: TGTGCCAGCAGCCCCGACTTGAAAGAGACCCAGTACTTC. Protein product: CASSPDLKETQYF.